The 32 T cell receptor beta chains given below trace back to one sample, sequenced in a study of Tregs in tolerant kidney transplant recipients. Sequencing used immunoSEQ multiplex PCR; TCRdb keeps in-frame clones, though not all of them. The sample has about 110,000 clones; around 89% are singletons. The specimen comprised CD4+ T cells from blood, sampled before the transplant. All receptors derive from a human donor who received a combined kidney and bone marrow transplant.

The gene calls are TRBV18 and TRBJ2-7; 8 bases line up with TRBD2. The CDR3 spans 16 residues. The germline V gene encodes CDR1 KGHSH and CDR2 LQKENI. V was pared by 3 bases and J by 2 bases, with 9 bases of the junction left unmatched. The CDR3 DNA reads as TGTGCCAGCTCACCCGGGGGGGGCAGACTTCCCTACGAGCAGTACTTC. Amino acids: CASSPGGGRLPYEQYF.

This clone was picked up one time. The chain recombines TRBV27 with TRBJ2-7; 15 bases fit TRBD2. The germline V gene has CDR1 MNHEY and CDR2 SMNVEV (reference sequence). CDR3 length equals 15 residues. V lost 5 bases to trimming and J lost 7 bases; unmatched junction nucleotides: 6. The CDR3 DNA follows: TGTGCCAGCAGTCGGGGACTAGCGGGAGGTCGAGAGCAGTACTTC. Its protein product is CASSRGLAGGREQYF.

The chain links TRBV19 to TRBJ1-2; a possible D gene is TRBD1 (6 bases). The CDR3 loop spans 15 amino acids. Germline CDR1 and CDR2: LNHDA and SQIVND (reference sequence). V dropped 5 bases and J dropped 7 bases, with 20 bases sitting between them. The CDR3 nucleotides read TGTGCCAGTAGTTCGACAGGTTCGGCGAGGGGTGGCTACACCTTC. It codes for CASSSTGSARGGYTF.

This chain uses TRBV5-6 with TRBJ2-5; the match to TRBD1 covers 7 bases. The CDR3 totals 12 residues. The V and J ends lost 1 base and 7 bases, in that order; junction bases with no gene match: 1. Looked up from germline, CDR1 is SGHDT and CDR2 is YYEEEE. For the CDR3, the DNA is TGTGCCAGCAGCTTGACAGGGGTGACCCAGTACTTC. Translation gives CASSLTGVTQYF.

This chain joins TRBV29-1 and TRBJ1-1, with TRBD1 as a possible D gene (5 bases). This CDR3 contains 13 residues. V was cut by 7 bases and J by 1 base, with 13 bases left in between. Germline V gene data show CDR1 as SQVTM and CDR2 as ANQGSEA. The chain's CDR3 is CSALGGWNTEAFF. The CDR3 DNA sequence: TGCAGCGCCCTTGGGGGGTGGAACACTGAAGCTTTCTTT. Together with reference TRBV29-1 and TRBJ1-1, the CDR3 gives the full variable domain: SAVISQKPSRDICQRGTSLTIQCQVDSQVTMMFWYRQQPGQSLTLIATANQGSEATYESGFVIDKFPISRPNLTFSTLTVSNMSPEDSSIYLCSALGGWNTEAFFGQGTRLTVV.

The rearrangement links TRBV5-6 to TRBJ2-1; TRBD2 matches 10 bases. V was clipped by 1 base and J by 4 bases; unmatched bases: 2. The CDR3 totals 15 residues. The germline V gene has CDR1 SGHDT and CDR2 YYEEEE. CDR3 DNA sequence: TGTGCCAGCAGCTTGAGACTAGCGGGTTACAATGAGCAGTTCTTC. Protein: CASSLRLAGYNEQFF.

The V gene is TRBV6-6, the J gene TRBJ2-5; maybe TRBD2 (6 bases). The CDR3 runs 14 residues. The germline V gene encodes CDR1 MNHNY and CDR2 SVGAGI (reference sequence). Trimming took 1 base from V and 5 from J, leaving 11 bases between them. The CDR3 nucleotides are TGTGCCAGCAGTTACTTTGGGACTGCCGAGACCCAGTACTTC. This translates into CASSYFGTAETQYF.

The gene calls are TRBV27 and TRBJ2-7; the match to TRBD2 covers 11 bases. The J segment lost 5 bases and the V segment lost 5 bases, leaving 11 bases of the junction unmatched. CDR1 is MNHEY and CDR2 is SMNVEV in the germline V gene (reference sequence). This CDR3 spans 16 amino acids. CDR3 DNA sequence: TGTGCCAGCAGTCCCCTATTGACTAGCGGGATGCACGAGCAGTACTTC. It yields the protein CASSPLLTSGMHEQYF.

The chain employs TRBV2 and TRBJ1-2, with TRBD1 as a possible D gene (6 bases). CDR1 and CDR2 from the germline V gene are SNHLY and FYNNEI. Trimming removed 8 bases at V and 2 bases at J, with 9 bases between. The CDR3 length is 12 residues. CDR3 sequence (DNA): TGTGCCAGCCAACAGGGCAACTATGGCTACACCTTC. Translation gives CASQQGNYGYTF.

The chain employs TRBV14 and TRBJ1-2, with D uncertain. This CDR3 is built from 12 residues. Germline loops: CDR1 SGHDN, CDR2 FVKESK. V was clipped by 4 bases and J by 4 bases, with 7 bases between them. The CDR3 bases are TGTGCCAGCAGCCCCCACGGCTATGGCTACACCTTC. Translated, it gives CASSPHGYGYTF.

The chain joins TRBV2 to TRBJ1-2; D is uncertain. V was shortened by 7 bases and J by 8 bases, with 11 bases between the two germline ends. The length of the CDR3 is 11 residues. CDR1 is SNHLY and CDR2 is FYNNEI in the germline V gene. The CDR3 DNA follows: TGTGCCAGCAATCCGAGCGTGGGCTACACCTTC. This sequence encodes CASNPSVGYTF. Based on the CDR3 plus reference TRBV2 and TRBJ1-2, the full variable domain is EPEVTQTPSHQVTQMGQEVILRCVPISNHLYFYWYRQILGQKVEFLVSFYNNEISEKSEIFDDQFSVERPDGSNFTLKIRSTKLEDSAMYFCASNPSVGYTFGSGTRLTVV.

The chain is built from TRBV28 and TRBJ1-1, with a weak D call TRBD1 (5 bases). CDR1 is MDHEN and CDR2 is SYDVKM in the germline V gene. The germline V and J ends were trimmed by 5 bases and 4 bases, with 8 bases remaining between them. The CDR3 spans 12 residues. DNA for the CDR3: TGTGCCAGCAGTCGAGACAGCACTGAAGCTTTCTTT. This gives the protein CASSRDSTEAFF.

V is TRBV9 and J is TRBJ1-2; D is unresolved. Between the trimmed V and J ends, which lost 4 bases and 7 bases, there was a span of 20 bases. The length of the CDR3 is 15 residues. Germline assignment: CDR1 SGDLS and CDR2 YYNGEE. CDR3 region: CASSPTLPGSGGYTF. The CDR3 DNA reads as TGTGCCAGCAGCCCTACCTTACCGGGGTCGGGTGGCTACACCTTC.

V and J are TRBV4-1 and TRBJ1-5, with D possibly TRBD1 on 6 matching bases. CDR1 and CDR2 (germline): MGHRA, YSYEKL. Trimming removed 0 bases at V and 11 bases at J, with 17 bases between. The CDR3 is 15 amino acids. The CDR3 sequence: CASSQDGFEGDTQHF. The CDR3 DNA follows: TGCGCCAGCAGCCAAGATGGGTTCGAAGGGGACACCCAGCATTTT.

There are a few counts of this clone. V and J are TRBV29-1 and TRBJ2-7; a possible D gene is TRBD1 (6 bases). Trimming removed 2 bases from V and 6 bases from J, with 14 bases in between. The CDR3 contains 13 residues. Looked up from germline, CDR1 is SQVTM and CDR2 is ANQGSEA. The CDR3 DNA is TGCAGCGTTGAAAGGCAGGGGAAAGGCGAGCAGTACTTC. This gives the protein CSVERQGKGEQYF.

J is TRBJ2-5 and V is TRBV7-2; no firm D call. V gave up 1 base and J gave up 2 bases, with 11 bases separating them. Germline CDR1 reads SGHTA; CDR2 reads FQGNSA. The CDR3 is 15 residues long. The CDR3, as DNA: TGTGCCAGCAGCTTAGGGGCAGGAAATCAAGAGACCCAGTACTTC. This gives the protein CASSLGAGNQETQYF.

Comment on this clone: The junction does not match germline at one end; this may be a read error. The chain couples TRBV20-1 to TRBJ1-2; D perhaps matches TRBD1 (6 bases). This CDR3 spans 10 amino acids. The V gene's germline CDR1 is DFQATT and CDR2 SNEGSKA (reference sequence). CDR3 amino acids: CSARATGQLF. DNA of the CDR3: TGCAGTGCTAGAGCGACTGGACAGCTCTTC.

The sample holds a few counts of this clone. The V call is TRBV2, the J call TRBJ1-5; no reliable D call. The CDR3 consists of 14 residues. Germline CDR1 is SNHLY and CDR2 is FYNNEI. The V gene lost 4 bases and the J gene lost 2 bases, with 9 bases spanning the gap. Here the CDR3 DNA reads TGTGCCAGCAGTGGAGGCCTAGGCAATCAGCCCCAGCATTTT. Its protein is CASSGGLGNQPQHF.

Written as DNA, the CDR3 is TGTGCCAGCACCCTTGACACCCCCTACGAGCAGTACTTC. It specifies CASTLDTPYEQYF. The V and J genes are TRBV11-2 and TRBJ2-7, with D hard to call. CDR3 length: 13 amino acids. Germline lookup yields CDR1 SGHAT and CDR2 FQNNGV. Trimming pared 7 bases from V and 2 bases from J, leaving 12 bases between. The whole variable domain, filled in from reference TRBV11-2 and TRBJ2-7, reads EAGVAQSPRYKIIEKRQSVAFWCNPISGHATLYWYQQILGQGPKLLIQFQNNGVVDDSQLPKDRFSAERLKGVDSTLKIQPAKLEDSAVYLCASTLDTPYEQYFGPGTRLTVT.

The table lists this clone with a few counts. The chain links TRBV7-9 to TRBJ1-5; D gene unclear. This CDR3 comprises 14 residues. V gave up 5 bases and J gave up 0 bases, with 8 bases separating them. Per germline, CDR1 SEHNR and CDR2 FQNEAQ (reference sequence). CDR3 region: CASSLDTSNQPQHF. Written as DNA, the CDR3 is TGTGCCAGCAGCCTCGACACTAGCAATCAGCCCCAGCATTTT.

The chain recombines TRBV2 with TRBJ2-7, with D tentatively TRBD1 (6 bases). CDR1 is SNHLY and CDR2 is FYNNEI in the germline V gene. CDR3 length: 14 amino acids. Trimming cost V 6 bases and J 0 bases, with 12 bases left between them. For the CDR3, the DNA is TGTGCCAGCAGAGGTACAGGGATCTCCTACGAGCAGTACTTC. It translates to CASRGTGISYEQYF.

V gene TRBV6-5 combines with J gene TRBJ1-1; possibly TRBD1 for D (6 bases). There are 15 residues in the CDR3. In germline, CDR1 is MNHEY, CDR2 SVGAGI. V was shortened by 4 bases and J by 1 base, with 13 bases between the two germline ends. DNA for the CDR3: TGTGCCAGCAGTTCCAGGGGTAAGAGGAACACTGAAGCTTTCTTT. Translating it yields CASSSRGKRNTEAFF.

V and J are TRBV4-3 and TRBJ2-7; 9 nucleotides match TRBD1. Germline V gives CDR1 LGHNA, CDR2 YSLEER. The CDR3 totals 15 residues. Unmatched junction bases numbered 6, after V lost 4 bases and J lost 2 bases. The CDR3 bases are TGCGCCAGCAGCCTTCGACAGGGGGGAACCTACGAGCAGTACTTC. Its protein is CASSLRQGGTYEQYF.

The rearrangement joins TRBV15 to TRBJ2-7; D not certain. This CDR3 is 18 amino acids long. Per germline, CDR1 LNHNV and CDR2 YYDKDF (reference sequence). With 0 bases removed from V and 0 bases from J, the gap between germline ends came to 18 bases. The CDR3 spells CATSRDDLLNRSSYEQYF. The CDR3 DNA is TGTGCCACCAGCAGAGACGACCTTCTGAATAGGAGCTCCTACGAGCAGTACTTC.

This chain uses TRBV7-8 with TRBJ2-2; 8 bases are a match to TRBD2. J lost 1 base, V lost 4 bases, and 5 bases had no gene match. The CDR3 runs 16 residues. Germline V gene sequence: CDR1 SGHVS, CDR2 FQNEAQ. The CDR3 here is CASSSRGTRNTGELFF. CDR3 in DNA: TGTGCCAGCAGCTCCCGGGGGACTAGGAACACCGGGGAGCTGTTTTTT. Looking up the rest from reference TRBV7-8 and TRBJ2-2 gives the full variable domain: GAGVSQSPRYKVAKRGQDVALRCDPISGHVSLFWYQQALGQGPEFLTYFQNEAQLDKSGLPSDRFFAERPEGSVSTLKIQRTQQEDSAVYLCASSSRGTRNTGELFFGEGSRLTVL.

J is TRBJ1-3 and V is TRBV11-2; D unclear. V dropped 2 bases and J dropped 8 bases, with 4 bases sitting between them. CDR1 and CDR2 (germline): SGHAT, FQNNGV. The CDR3 consists of 11 residues. The CDR3 sequence: CASSLYDTIYF. The CDR3 nucleotides read TGTGCCAGCAGCTTATATGACACCATATATTTT. The full variable domain, rest sourced from reference TRBV11-2 and TRBJ1-3, is EAGVAQSPRYKIIEKRQSVAFWCNPISGHATLYWYQQILGQGPKLLIQFQNNGVVDDSQLPKDRFSAERLKGVDSTLKIQPAKLEDSAVYLCASSLYDTIYFGEGSWLTVV.

The V and J genes are TRBV30 and TRBJ2-7, with TRBD1 matching over 9 bases. CDR3 length equals 14 residues. The V and J ends lost 1 base and 5 bases, in that order; junction bases with no gene match: 6. Per germline, CDR1 GTSNPN and CDR2 SVGIG (reference sequence). CDR3 in DNA: TGTGCCTGGAGTGACGACAGGGGGTATGACGAGCAGTACTTC. Amino acids: CAWSDDRGYDEQYF.

Only one count was recorded for this clone. The chain combines TRBV7-2 with TRBJ2-7, with TRBD2 matching 11 bases. The CDR3 is 17 amino acids. In germline, CDR1 is SGHTA, CDR2 FQGNSA. V trimming: 3 bases; J trimming: 1 base; junction bases outside the gene matches: 8. The CDR3 DNA reads TGTGCCAGCAGCTTCTATCTAGCGGGGGGCTTATCCTACGAGCAGTACTTC. It translates to CASSFYLAGGLSYEQYF.

The CDR3 sequence is CASSLTGRVNTEAFF. The CDR3 bases are TGTGCCAGCAGCCTAACAGGGAGAGTGAACACTGAAGCTTTCTTT. The chain is built from TRBV7-2 and TRBJ1-1; tentatively, D is TRBD1 (6 bases). This CDR3 has 15 residues. V was trimmed by 5 bases and J by 0 bases, leaving 13 bases between them. Germline V CDR1 and CDR2: SGHTA, FQGNSA. Together with reference TRBV7-2 and TRBJ1-1, the CDR3 gives the full variable domain: GAGVSQSPSNKVTEKGKDVELRCDPISGHTALYWYRQSLGQGLEFLIYFQGNSAPDKSGLPSDRFSAERTGGSVSTLTIQRTQQEDSAVYLCASSLTGRVNTEAFFGQGTRLTVV.

This clone was seen a handful of times. The V call is TRBV13, the J call TRBJ1-6, with unresolved D. Germline lookup yields CDR1 PRHDT and CDR2 FYEKMQ (reference sequence). V was pared by 0 bases and J by 4 bases, with 4 bases between. This CDR3 contains 14 residues. The CDR3 reads CASSLGSYNSPLHF. The CDR3 DNA sequence: TGTGCCAGCAGCTTAGGTTCTTATAATTCACCCCTCCACTTT.

The chain recombines TRBV7-2 with TRBJ2-3, with 7 bases matching TRBD2. The V segment lost 6 bases and the J segment 0 bases; nucleotides outside the gene matches: 6. The CDR3 is made up of 15 amino acids. Germline V lookup: CDR1 SGHTA, CDR2 FQGNSA. This CDR3 reads CASSSSGTSTDTQYF. The CDR3 DNA sequence: TGTGCCAGCAGTTCTAGCGGAACTAGCACAGATACGCAGTATTTT.

The rearrangement uses TRBV5-1 and TRBJ2-7, with 8 bases fitting TRBD1. The CDR3 spans 16 residues. V lost 0 bases and J lost 6; bases outside the gene matches: 11. From germline, CDR1 is SGHRS and CDR2 YFSETQ. The CDR3 here is CASSLDPGGATSEQYF. The CDR3 DNA follows: TGCGCCAGCAGCTTGGATCCAGGGGGCGCTACTAGCGAGCAGTACTTC.